These 18 T cell receptor beta chains share one sample of origin, sequenced in a study of shared clonotypes between healthy human individuals. Some clones are missing from TCRdb's copy, which holds only in-frame ones; the method was immunoSEQ multiplex PCR. This sample has around 2.3 million clones, with approximately 96% found just once. Specimen: naive CD4+ T cells sorted from blood. This sample's subset: CD45RA+ positively selected. The receptor source for this set is a man aged 18 to 30 in good health.

The V call is TRBV19, the J call TRBJ1-6, with D possibly TRBD1 on 6 matching bases. Trimming took off 1 base at V and 5 bases at J, with 12 bases between the two ends. CDR1 and CDR2 (germline): LNHDA, SQIVND (reference sequence). The CDR3 extends over 16 amino acids. The CDR3 bases are TGTGCCAGTAGTATAGCTCTGGGACAAGATAATTCACCCCTCCACTTT. Its translation is CASSIALGQDNSPLHF.

The chain links TRBV6-5 to TRBJ2-1; D is uncertain. This CDR3 is built from 15 residues. The V gene lost 4 bases and the J gene lost 2 bases, with 12 bases spanning the gap. From germline, CDR1 is MNHEY and CDR2 SVGAGI. As DNA, the CDR3 is TGTGCCAGCAGTTTAACGGCCTTCACCTACAATGAGCAGTTCTTC. Protein product: CASSLTAFTYNEQFF.

As for this clone: Other DNA sequences in the same sample also yield this CDR3. This chain uses TRBV7-9 with TRBJ2-7; 8 nucleotides line up with TRBD1. This CDR3 comprises 12 residues. Trimming removed 5 bases from V and 6 bases from J; junction bases left unmatched: 3. Germline-derived CDR1 and CDR2 are SEHNR and FQNEAQ (reference sequence). The CDR3, as DNA: TGTGCCAGCAGCCCACAGGGGGGCGAGCAGTACTTC. This codes for CASSPQGGEQYF.

The chain employs TRBV5-6 and TRBJ2-3; D uncertain. Germline loops: CDR1 SGHDT, CDR2 YYEEEE. V lost 0 bases and J lost 0, with 8 bases in between. The CDR3 consists of 15 residues. The CDR3 nucleotides are TGTGCCAGCAGCTTGGAGGGCATTAGCACAGATACGCAGTATTTT. This encodes CASSLEGISTDTQYF.

The genes are TRBV5-6 and TRBJ2-5, with D tentatively TRBD1 or TRBD2 (6 bases each). Trimming took off 6 bases at V and 7 bases at J, with 25 bases between the two ends. CDR3 length: 16 amino acids. CDR1 is SGHDT, CDR2 YYEEEE, per germline. The CDR3 here is CASNTVWGASGATQYF. The CDR3 DNA reads as TGTGCCAGCAACACCGTGTGGGGTGCGTCGGGGGCGACCCAGTACTTC.

This CDR3 reads CASSWGFTGRNEKLFF. The CDR3 DNA reads as TGTGCCAGCAGCTGGGGCTTTACCGGACGTAATGAAAAACTGTTTTTT. This chain links TRBV5-4 with TRBJ1-4; D perhaps matches TRBD1 (5 bases). Germline-derived CDR1 and CDR2 are SGHNT and YYREEE (reference sequence). The CDR3 consists of 16 residues. V lost 3 bases and J lost 4, with 16 bases in between.

J is TRBJ1-6 and V is TRBV6-4, with 8 bases lining up with TRBD1. The J segment lost 3 bases and the V segment lost 2 bases, leaving 0 bases of the junction unmatched. Germline lookup yields CDR1 MRHNA and CDR2 SNTAGT. This CDR3 is built from 15 residues. The CDR3 loop is CASSDGQGYNSPLHF. The CDR3 DNA reads TGTGCCAGCAGTGACGGACAGGGCTATAATTCACCCCTCCACTTT.

The CDR3 is CASREFAGTDSTDTQYF. The DNA for the CDR3 is TGTGCCAGCAGAGAGTTTGCCGGGACAGATAGCACAGATACGCAGTATTTT. The chain has TRBV2 and TRBJ2-3; 7 bases are a match to TRBD1. V gave up 6 bases and J gave up 0 bases; unmatched junction bases: 12. The germline V gene has CDR1 SNHLY and CDR2 FYNNEI. The CDR3 is 17 residues long.

The chain is built from TRBV5-1 and TRBJ2-7; 12 positions agree with TRBD1. CDR1 is SGHRS, CDR2 YFSETQ, per germline. This CDR3 has 16 residues. V lost 2 bases to trimming and J lost 7 bases; unmatched junction nucleotides: 10. The CDR3 protein is CASSLTLGTGGREQYF. The CDR3 DNA sequence: TGCGCCAGCAGCTTAACACTCGGGACAGGGGGCCGAGAGCAGTACTTC. The full variable domain, in which reference TRBV5-1 and TRBJ2-7 provide the parts outside the CDR3, is KAGVTQTPRYLIKTRGQQVTLSCSPISGHRSVSWYQQTPGQGLQFLFEYFSETQRNKGNFPGRFSGRQFSNSRSEMNVSTLELGDSALYLCASSLTLGTGGREQYFGPGTRLTVT.

The chain joins TRBV5-1 to TRBJ2-7; 9 nucleotides agree with TRBD1. The CDR3 length is 14 residues. Trimming at V came to 4 bases and at J to 4 bases, leaving 6 bases not matched to a gene. CDR1 and CDR2 from the germline V gene are SGHRS and YFSETQ. The CDR3, as DNA: TGCGCCAGCAGCCGACAGGGGGTTAGTTACGAGCAGTACTTC. This translates into CASSRQGVSYEQYF. Based on the CDR3 plus reference TRBV5-1 and TRBJ2-7, the full variable domain is KAGVTQTPRYLIKTRGQQVTLSCSPISGHRSVSWYQQTPGQGLQFLFEYFSETQRNKGNFPGRFSGRQFSNSRSEMNVSTLELGDSALYLCASSRQGVSYEQYFGPGTRLTVT.

In regard to this clone: A junction boundary mismatches the germline segment, possibly from a read error. This chain connects TRBV20-1 to TRBJ1-2; no firm D call. Germline V gene lookup returns CDR1 DFQATT and CDR2 SNEGSKA (reference sequence). The CDR3 loop spans 8 amino acids. The CDR3 is CSASPLAF. DNA of the CDR3: TGCAGTGCTAGCCCCTTAGCCTTC.

The J gene is TRBJ2-3, the V gene TRBV7-9; 8 positions agree with TRBD2. CDR3 length: 14 amino acids. CDR1 is SEHNR, CDR2 FQNEAQ, per germline (reference sequence). V shed 7 bases and J 3 bases; nucleotides not matched to a gene: 6. The CDR3 loop is CASTKRGRTDTQYF. The CDR3, as DNA: TGTGCCAGCACCAAGCGGGGGAGGACAGATACGCAGTATTTT.

This clone was recorded only once. This chain uses TRBV19 with TRBJ1-2; tentatively, D is TRBD1 (5 bases). Germline V lookup: CDR1 LNHDA, CDR2 SQIVND (reference sequence). Trimming pared 3 bases from V and 6 bases from J, leaving 11 bases between. The CDR3 sequence is 13 residues long. This chain's CDR3 is CASSIGRVDGYTF. The DNA of the CDR3 is TGTGCCAGTAGTATCGGCAGGGTGGATGGCTACACCTTC.

The V call is TRBV7-9, the J call TRBJ2-5; 9 bases align to TRBD1. V shed 5 bases, J shed 2 bases, and the junction held 3 bases outside the gene matches. The CDR3 is made up of 14 amino acids. Germline V gene lookup returns CDR1 SEHNR and CDR2 FQNEAQ (reference sequence). The CDR3 protein is CASSRDRVQETQYF. In DNA, the CDR3 is TGTGCCAGCAGCCGGGACAGGGTGCAAGAGACCCAGTACTTC.

This rearrangement joins TRBV30 to TRBJ1-3; no definite D call. Looked up from germline, CDR1 is GTSNPN and CDR2 is SVGIG (reference sequence). V was clipped by 3 bases and J by 7 bases, with 25 bases between them. This CDR3 comprises 17 residues. CDR3 bases: TGTGCCTGGAGGGCCCAAATCCTAGGCAAAGCACCCAACACCATATATTTT. Amino acid sequence: CAWRAQILGKAPNTIYF. The variable domain in full, with the rest retrieved from reference TRBV30 and TRBJ1-3, is SQTIHQWPATLVQPVGSPLSLECTVEGTSNPNLYWYRQAAGRGLQLLFYSVGIGQISSEVPQNLSASRPQDRQFILSSKKLLLSDSGFYLCAWRAQILGKAPNTIYFGEGSWLTVV.

This chain uses TRBV10-3 with TRBJ2-7, with TRBD2 matching over 8 bases. The CDR3 spans 12 residues. Per the germline V gene, CDR1 is ENHRY and CDR2 is SYGVKD. V trimming: 11 bases; J trimming: 6 bases; junction bases outside the gene matches: 9. CDR3 in DNA: TGTGCCTCCTCCGGGACTAGATTCGAGCAGTACTTC. Its translation: CASSGTRFEQYF.

The rearrangement joins TRBV23-1 to TRBJ2-7; D not certain. TRBV23-1 is reported as an ORF; its role is uncertain. The V gene lost 8 bases and the J gene lost 0 bases, with 11 bases spanning the gap. This CDR3 has 13 amino acids. The CDR3 loop reads CASSTISSYEQYF. Written as DNA, the CDR3 is TGCGCCAGCTCTACGATCAGCTCCTACGAGCAGTACTTC.

The CDR3 sequence: CASKPLLAGGAYEQYF. CDR3 nucleotides: TGTGCCAGCAAACCTTTACTAGCGGGAGGGGCCTACGAGCAGTACTTC. The chain carries TRBV7-2 and TRBJ2-7; 13 bases match TRBD2. V was clipped by 7 bases and J by 2 bases; unmatched bases: 8. The CDR3 covers 16 residues. Germline loops: CDR1 SGHTA, CDR2 FQGNSA.